This T cell receptor (beta chain) comes out of a study of T cell repertoires in cytomegalovirus infection. TCRdb analysed the reads with MiXCR anew, one entry per CDR3 protein. This sample has around 180,000 distinct CDR3 sequences, with 15% to 20% found just once. At least ten counts were recorded for this clonotype. V shed 6 bases and J shed 5 bases, with 5 bases lying between them. The CDR3 is 12 residues long. Sequenced sample: PBMCs. The TCR comes from a human donor in good health (CMV status not recorded). Some clones in this sample may be carry-over from other donors' samples. V and J are TRBV12-3 or TRBV12-4 and TRBJ1-6; D gene uncertain. The CDR3 DNA is TGTGCCAGCAGACCTGATAATTCACCCCTCCACTTT. Protein: CASRPDNSPLHF.